The 21 T cell receptor beta chains below come from one sample, sequenced in a study of control samples from healthy donors and cancer patients. Using immunoSEQ multiplex PCR, the repertoire was profiled, and TCRdb retains in-frame clones only, with some absent. Seen here are 60,000 to 75,000 clones, over 80% observed once, and the top ten hold 15% to 19%. The material sequenced was blood. These receptors originate from a man aged 55 to 70 in good health.

This rearrangement joins TRBV7-3 to TRBJ2-1, with 11 bases identical to TRBD2. V shed 5 bases, J shed 6 bases, and the junction held 12 bases outside the gene matches. Germline V gene data show CDR1 as SGHTA and CDR2 as FQGTGA. CDR3 size: 17 residues. In DNA, the CDR3 is TGTGCCAGCAGCCTTCTTCCCGGGACTAGCGGACGCAATGAGCAGTTCTTC. It encodes CASSLLPGTSGRNEQFF.

The chain's CDR3 is CASSSTDSPLHF. CDR3 bases: TGTGCCAGCAGTTCGACAGATTCACCCCTCCACTTT. The chain links TRBV6-6 to TRBJ1-6; TRBD1 is a possible D gene (5 bases). Germline CDR1 is MNHNY and CDR2 is SVGAGI (reference sequence). The CDR3 is 12 amino acids. Trimming stripped 4 bases from V and 8 bases from J, with 6 bases between.

The rearrangement uses TRBV28 and TRBJ2-1; D not certain. V shed 2 bases and J shed 9 bases, with 8 bases lying between them. CDR3 length equals 12 residues. The V gene's germline CDR1 is MDHEN and CDR2 SYDVKM. CDR3 sequence (DNA): TGTGCCAGCAGTTTAGGTGGCATTGAGCAGTTCTTC. Translated: CASSLGGIEQFF.

The chain is built from TRBV19 and TRBJ1-3; tentatively, D is TRBD1 (6 bases). There are 16 residues in the CDR3. Germline V gene data show CDR1 as LNHDA and CDR2 as SQIVND (reference sequence). Trimming removed 4 bases from V and 0 bases from J, with 13 bases in between. In nucleotides, the CDR3 is TGTGCCAGTAGTACTCCCGGACAGTACTCTGGAAACACCATATATTTT. Its translation is CASSTPGQYSGNTIYF.

This chain uses TRBV15 with TRBJ2-7, with D possibly being TRBD1 (5 bases). Germline CDR1 reads LNHNV; CDR2 reads YYDKDF (reference sequence). V dropped 1 base and J dropped 2 bases, with 12 bases sitting between them. There are 15 residues in the CDR3. The CDR3 nucleotides read TGTGCCACCAGCAGAGTTGCGGACACCACCTACGAGCAGTACTTC. Amino acids: CATSRVADTTYEQYF.

This rearrangement joins TRBV5-4 to TRBJ2-3; weak D call: TRBD2 (5 bases). CDR1 is SGHNT and CDR2 is YYREEE in the germline V gene (reference sequence). This CDR3 has 15 amino acids. Deletions cut 3 bases from V and 1 base from J, with 12 bases between. The CDR3 region is CASSSRGRGTDTQYF. CDR3 coding DNA: TGTGCCAGCAGCTCCCGGGGTAGGGGCACAGATACGCAGTATTTT.

This clone has a handful of counts. The rearrangement links TRBV4-3 to TRBJ1-5; no reliable D call. The CDR3 runs 13 residues. Looked up from germline, CDR1 is LGHNA and CDR2 is YSLEER. Trimming took 0 bases from V and 7 from J, leaving 7 bases between them. DNA of the CDR3: TGCGCCAGCAGCCAAGAACCGGAACAGCCCCAGCATTTT. Its translation: CASSQEPEQPQHF.

The J gene is TRBJ2-3, the V gene TRBV14, with a possible D match to TRBD2 (5 bases). V shed 1 base and J shed 6 bases, with 8 bases lying between them. CDR3 length: 13 residues. CDR1 and CDR2 (germline): SGHDN, FVKESK. CDR3: CASSQAEVDTQYF. CDR3 DNA sequence: TGTGCCAGCAGCCAAGCGGAGGTTGATACGCAGTATTTT.

The rearrangement uses TRBV21-1 and TRBJ1-4; the table's TRBD1 call for D was not verified on the DNA. TRBV21-1 is classified as a pseudogene. The CDR3 is made up of 15 amino acids. CDR3 nucleotides: TGTGCCAGGGAGGACAGGGGGCGGAATAATGAAAAACTGTTTTTT. It translates to CAREDRGRNNEKLFF.

The chain is built from TRBV6-5 and TRBJ1-3, with TRBD1 matching over 7 bases. This CDR3 comprises 15 residues. CDR1 is MNHEY and CDR2 is SVGAGI in the germline V gene. The J segment lost 0 bases and the V segment lost 5 bases, leaving 4 bases of the junction unmatched. The CDR3 sequence: CASSRTGTSGNTIYF. CDR3 sequence (DNA): TGTGCCAGCAGTAGGACAGGAACCTCTGGAAACACCATATATTTT.

The chain couples TRBV4-2 to TRBJ2-3; TRBD2 matches 7 bases. Trimming removed 0 bases from V and 5 bases from J; junction bases left unmatched: 5. This CDR3 comprises 15 residues. Germline V CDR1 and CDR2: LGHNA, YNFKEQ. As DNA, the CDR3 is TGTGCCAGCAGCCAAGATGACGGACTAGTAGATACGCAGTATTTT. This gives the protein CASSQDDGLVDTQYF.

The genes are TRBV6-2 or TRBV6-3 and TRBJ1-1; D ambiguous. Trimming took 4 bases from V and 0 from J, leaving 6 bases between them. Germline V lookup: CDR1 MNHEY, CDR2 SVGEGT. The CDR3 is made up of 13 amino acids. CDR3 sequence (DNA): TGTGCCAGCAGTTTTCAGATGAACACTGAAGCTTTCTTT. Amino acid sequence: CASSFQMNTEAFF.

The chain recombines TRBV27 with TRBJ2-1; D gene uncertain. The V end was cut by 4 bases, the J end by 0 bases, with 16 bases between. The CDR3 is 17 amino acids. The germline V gene encodes CDR1 MNHEY and CDR2 SMNVEV (reference sequence). CDR3 nucleotide sequence: TGTGCCAGCAGTTCCCAACGGACGGTGAGCTCCTACAATGAGCAGTTCTTC. It is translated as CASSSQRTVSSYNEQFF.

This chain links TRBV6-2 or TRBV6-3 with TRBJ2-7, with D uncertain. Per germline, CDR1 MNHEY and CDR2 SVGEGT. This CDR3 spans 14 amino acids. V lost 2 bases to trimming and J lost 6 bases, with 14 bases between them. CDR3 sequence: CASSYVGTLSEQYF. The CDR3 DNA reads as TGTGCCAGCAGTTACGTGGGTACCCTGTCCGAGCAGTACTTC.

The V call is TRBV19, the J call TRBJ1-5, with a tentative D call TRBD1 (5 bases). The CDR3 covers 13 residues. The germline V and J ends were trimmed by 7 bases and 6 bases, with 13 bases remaining between them. The germline V gene has CDR1 LNHDA and CDR2 SQIVND (reference sequence). CDR3 bases: TGTGCCAGTACCACTAACGGGGGTCAGCCCCAGCATTTT. The encoded protein is CASTTNGGQPQHF.

The J gene is TRBJ2-7, the V gene TRBV20-1; 11 positions agree with TRBD2. The J segment lost 12 bases and the V segment lost 3 bases, leaving 10 bases of the junction unmatched. CDR3 length equals 13 residues. From germline, CDR1 is DFQATT and CDR2 SNEGSKA (reference sequence). The CDR3 sequence: CSASGLLAGAPYF. CDR3 sequence (DNA): TGCAGTGCTAGTGGGCTACTAGCGGGAGCGCCGTACTTC.

This clone was seen once. The chain uses TRBV5-8 and TRBJ2-3; tentatively, D is TRBD1 (5 bases). V dropped 2 bases and J dropped 1 base, with 5 bases sitting between them. This CDR3 contains 13 residues. Germline assignment: CDR1 SGHTS and CDR2 YDEGEE. CDR3 coding DNA: TGTGCCAGCAGCTTACAGGGCACAGATACGCAGTATTTT. It translates to CASSLQGTDTQYF.

This chain uses TRBV10-3 with TRBJ1-5, with 9 bases fitting TRBD1. The CDR3 runs 15 residues. Germline V gives CDR1 ENHRY, CDR2 SYGVKD. V lost 4 bases and J lost 1; bases outside the gene matches: 2. CDR3 sequence (DNA): TGTGCCATCAGTGCCGGGACAGGGAGCAATCAGCCCCAGCATTTT. This codes for CAISAGTGSNQPQHF.

This clone came up a few times. V gene TRBV18 combines with J gene TRBJ1-2; 8 bases match TRBD1. Germline assignment: CDR1 KGHSH and CDR2 LQKENI. V was pared by 4 bases and J by 8 bases, with 6 bases of the junction left unmatched. The CDR3 consists of 13 residues. This CDR3 reads CASSQTGGEGYTF. The DNA of the CDR3 is TGTGCCAGCTCACAAACAGGGGGAGAGGGCTACACCTTC.

Only one count was recorded for this clone. The chain couples TRBV7-9 to TRBJ2-7; 14 bases match TRBD2. The ends lost 5 bases at V and 3 bases at J; junction bases unmatched: 9. This CDR3 comprises 17 residues. CDR1 and CDR2 from the germline V gene are SEHNR and FQNEAQ (reference sequence). CDR3 nucleotide sequence: TGTGCCAGCAGCCTAAGACTAGCGGGAGGGCCGGGCTACGAGCAGTACTTC. Translation: CASSLRLAGGPGYEQYF.

The chain combines TRBV5-1 with TRBJ2-2; D is unclear. CDR1 is SGHRS and CDR2 is YFSETQ in the germline V gene. V was clipped by 0 bases and J by 5 bases, with 5 bases between them. The CDR3 is made up of 13 amino acids. The CDR3 reads CASSLDFTGELFF. The DNA of the CDR3 is TGCGCCAGCAGCTTGGATTTTACCGGGGAGCTGTTTTTT.